This TCR beta chain was sequenced in a study of cytomegalovirus exposure and HLA in healthy donors (dated by TCRdb to the late 2010s). Broadly, across the study: An earlier analysis of 587 of the donors reported 276 Gb of sequence data and around 110 million unique TCR beta sequences obtained from about 179 million T cells. Of the 300 to 450 genotyped donors, 81% were placed in the genetic ancestry cluster associated with self-reported Caucasian donors. HLA typing included class I and class II loci at four-digit resolution. Donor age, sex, ethnicity and CMV serostatus were compiled together with the repertoire data. Using immunosequencing, the study profiled T cell repertoires from about 650 subjects and related those repertoires to cytomegalovirus serostatus. To study patterns of TCR occurrence, a later analysis re-analyzed previously published TCR beta repertoires from around 670 donors and added high-resolution HLA genotyping. About 280 gigabases of sequencing data and approximately 84 million unique TCR sequences were included in an early release covering 500 to 750 HLA-typed donors. A handful of DR-DQ haplotypes were handled as single units for association and clustering because linkage in the cohort was strong. A later genetic analysis took genome-wide SNP genotypes for about 65% of the 666 donors and used that subset as a discovery cohort. To predict cytomegalovirus infection status, the study brought together high-throughput TCR immunosequencing, statistical association of individual TCRs with disease status, and machine learning. In addition to the first cohort of hundreds of subjects, a separate validation cohort of 120 different subjects was used. An earlier analysis of 587 of the donors used high-throughput TCR beta sequencing to judge whether each TCR beta V gene segment behaved as functional or pseudogenic. The study aimed to test whether cataloging public T cell receptors could reveal signatures of past pathogen exposure. Typing coverage varied by locus: roughly 620-640 donors for A, B, C, DRB1 and DQB1; some 520 for DQA1; more than 600 for DPA1; 450 to 480 for DPB1. Every repertoire in the discovery cohort had been generated on one and the same sequencing platform. Among some 410 genotyped donors of the cohort, an average of 235,054 unique TCR beta nucleotide sequences were sequenced per donor, around 20% of them non-productive. In the later analysis, no new phenotypic data were used to find candidate immune exposures; instead, reliance was placed on TCR beta sequences and their occurrence across donors. Summary of the overall study and its limitations: The authors suggested that the approach could potentially be extended to other disease states and immunological phenotypes. In a later analysis, 15,000 to 20,000 TCR beta sequences were associated with specific HLA alleles at a false discovery rate of 0.05. A few of the identified cytomegalovirus-associated TCR beta chains were confirmed in vitro to be specific for cytomegalovirus antigens. Correlated functional status among segregating V segments might be attributable to linkage disequilibrium, but an unknown experimental factor could not be ruled out. The study gave a list of over 150 TCR beta chains associated with cytomegalovirus. In a later analysis, several top co-occurrence clusters were reported to appear linked to parvovirus B19, influenza, CMV and Epstein-Barr virus. A further reported finding was that TCR beta sequences accurately predicted the HLA-A and HLA-B alleles for most subjects in the first cohort. In a later analysis, most CMV-associated TCR beta chains were found to appear HLA-restricted, with HLA associations seemingly driven largely by CMV exposure. When HLA alleles, especially DR and DQ, strongly co-occurred, TCR associations were difficult to assign to individual alleles. In this cohort, only TCR beta chains were sequenced, and detectable features were limited by the absence of alpha or paired-chain data. Cytomegalovirus status was reported to be diagnosed by the classifier with high specificity and sensitivity in both the original and validation cohorts. The earlier analysis of 587 of the donors excluded 15 to 20 rarely observed V segments, including chromosome 9 orphons, because counts were too low. Immune exposure information for the cohort was limited to CMV serostatus. A later analysis found that TCR association rates varied across HLA loci, with DRB1 alleles showing the most associated TCRs and HLA-C alleles the fewest. V-gene and J-gene trimming of TCR beta chains was associated with a missense DCLRE1C variant in a later genetic analysis, and the association was replicated in an independent cohort. A later genetic analysis reported fewer N-insertions in productive TCRs among donors in an Asian-associated ancestry cluster than the approximately 700-donor mean. Sequencing depth was assumed to be roughly uniform across donors in the presence/absence analyses, though that assumption may not hold. Some IMGT-functional V segments, including TRBV6-2 and TRBV6-3, could not be told apart with the 87-base-pair reads, so those segments were excluded. HLA typing was unavailable for some donors at each locus, so association tests used only the typed subset. Compared with equally common non-associated chains, HLA-associated TCR beta chains in a later analysis were more clonally expanded and had lower generation probabilities. The sequencing pipeline was judged likely to have produced a cluster of highly shared sequence variants as a technical artifact. Most TCR sequences were seen in very few donors, while some public TCRs were found in many individuals. In an earlier analysis of about 550 of the donors, most TCR beta V segments were observed in productive rearrangements about 87% or about 30% of the time, broadly matching IMGT annotations.

The cohort was made up of hundreds of healthy bone marrow donors. Cohort members were all nominally healthy when sampled, although unrecorded immune exposures were likely present. The donor was CMV seronegative and belonged to the group of roughly 330 seronegative cohort members. A peripheral blood sample was provided by each donor, and peripheral blood mononuclear cells were used for TCR beta sequencing. The Qiagen DNeasy Blood Extraction Kit was used to extract genomic DNA from the blood cell samples. Points on this clone: The target of this receptor is not known. No much larger clone is present one base from it, and per-base qualities are unavailable.

Trimming takes 3 bases off V and 2 bases off J; junction bases not matched to a gene: 13. The germline V gene supplies CDR1 SGHTA and CDR2 FQGNSA. The CDR3 runs 19 residues from the cysteine to the phenylalanine. CDR3 DNA only is kept here, 57 bases in frame from base 1. Receptors were amplified or captured by the immunoSEQ multiplex PCR assay. For the multiplex PCR, a mixture combining 60 forward primers for TCR Vbeta segments and 13 reverse primers for TCR Jbeta segments was used. The CDR3 region of rearranged TCR beta genes was amplified from genomic DNA with a multiplex PCR assay. On the Illumina HiSeq System, the amplified TCR beta libraries were sequenced as 87-base-pair reads. In the original analysis: A later analysis tallied around 80 million unique TCR beta chains across the 640 or so repertoires, and approximately 9.9 million of those chains were shared by two or more donors. To remove PCR and sequencing errors, raw reads were error-corrected and collapsed into unique sequences using a nearest-neighbor algorithm that merged closely related sequences. CDR3 sequences were aligned to IMGT reference sequences to assign V, D and J gene segments. For a sequence to be retained, a match of at least six nucleotides to both a V gene segment and a J gene segment was required. A rearrangement was called productive if the CDR3 had no stop codons and remained in frame with V and J, and every other rearrangement was called non-productive. CDR3 was defined according to IMGT convention as the region running from the second conserved V-encoded cysteine to the conserved J-encoded phenylalanine. Sequences without an unambiguous match to a single V gene segment were excluded from the earlier analysis of 500 to 700 of the donors. An earlier analysis of about 600 of the donors called V segments functional above 56.7% productive rearrangements and segregating when the between-donor standard deviation exceeded 5%. A statistical classification framework was built for diagnosing cytomegalovirus status from the catalog of TCR beta chain sequences. A later analysis assigned V and J genes by comparing TCR nucleotide sequences with IMGT/GENE-DB human TR gene sequences. Using the TCRdist pipeline, a later analysis assigned CDR3 sequences along with most-parsimonious VDJ recombination scenarios. In a later analysis, each TCR beta chain was defined by its CDR3 amino acid sequence together with its V-gene family, and reads without a unique V-gene family were excluded. In a later analysis, approximately 640 highly shared, low-generation-probability nucleotide sequences were removed to address suspected cross-contamination and a sequencing artifact. For each public chain, a later analysis derived a clonal expansion index from normalized ranks of inferred template counts within each repertoire. In a later analysis, generation probabilities were computed with a VDJ recombination model fitted to out-of-frame rearrangements, and the resulting probabilities were checked against IGoR. In a later analysis, TCR-TCR, TCR-HLA and TCR-CMV co-occurrence was scored with hypergeometric tests, and a repertoire-size bias correction was applied to TCR pairs. To estimate false discovery rates, a later analysis permuted the HLA or CMV assignments 20 times. In a later analysis, co-occurring TCRs were grouped using DBSCAN, and TCRdist sequence similarity was added for clustering within HLA-allele-positive subsets. For co-occurrence clustering, repertoires with fewer than 30,000 or more than 120,000 public chains were excluded, along with four to six repertoires with anomalous nucleotide sharing. This is the immuneACCESS table as TCRdb keeps it, with only in-frame sequences that have V and J called. A part of the clones is gone; compared with another copy, unresolved V genes explain less than half, and the rest is unexplained. D and trimming come from the DNA, and the V and J calls and clone size come from that table. Across this sample there are 75,000 to 100,000 clones, with 65% to 85% seen only once. Clones ranked in the top ten supply around 3% of the sample.

The source material was PBMCs. This chain is built from TRBV7-2 and TRBJ1-2; 12 bases in between match TRBD1. The TCR sequence derives from a man aged 35-49 years in good health and CMV-seronegative. Here is the DNA: TGTGCCAGCAGCTTCCCGGGGGGACAGGGGGCGCAGACCAACTATGGCTACACCTTC. Its protein reads: CASSFPGGQGAQTNYGYTF. The reference TRBV7-2 and TRBJ1-2 proteins fill in what lies around the CDR3, so the full variable domain reads GAGVSQSPSNKVTEKGKDVELRCDPISGHTALYWYRQSLGQGLEFLIYFQGNSAPDKSGLPSDRFSAERTGGSVSTLTIQRTQQEDSAVYLCASSFPGGQGAQTNYGYTFGSGTRLTVV.